These T cell receptor beta chains were read from a single sample in a study of blood T cell repertoires in COVID-19. The method was immunoSEQ multiplex PCR; TCRdb's version includes in-frame clones alone and lacks a portion of them. Among 150,000 or so clones listed, about 85% were seen once. Sequenced input: peripheral blood. Every receptor here comes from a man in his fifties or sixties with COVID-19, enrolled during active disease. CDR3s include the opening cysteine and the closing phenylalanine or tryptophan. The D gene is left open where the match is weak. Size tells how often a clone was seen (once, few, many) or the class of an expanded clone, and some rows leave it out.

cdr3_aa: CASRNGGLTGELFF
cdr3_nt: TGTGCCAGTCGGAACGGGGGGCTCACCGGGGAGCTGTTTTTT
d_call: -
clone_size: -
j_call: TRBJ2-2
v_call: TRBV19

cdr3_aa: CASSTGISTGNEQFF
cdr3_nt: TGTGCCAGCAGCACCGGGATCTCAACGGGAAATGAGCAGTTCTTC
d_call: -
clone_size: -
j_call: TRBJ2-1
v_call: TRBV7-9

cdr3_aa: CASSHRQNYGYTF
cdr3_nt: TGTGCCAGCAGTCATCGACAGAACTATGGCTACACCTTC
d_call: -
clone_size: -
j_call: TRBJ1-2
v_call: TRBV28

cdr3_aa: CASSRWTGTDEKLFF
cdr3_nt: TGTGCCAGCAGCCGATGGACAGGGACGGATGAAAAACTGTTTTTT
d_call: TRBD1
clone_size: -
j_call: TRBJ1-4
v_call: TRBV6-6

cdr3_aa: CASSPPTGRRGEKLFF
cdr3_nt: TGCGCCAGCAGCCCGCCGACAGGAAGGAGAGGTGAAAAACTGTTTTTT
d_call: -
clone_size: few
j_call: TRBJ1-4
v_call: TRBV4-1

cdr3_aa: CASSGPGLGSETQYF
cdr3_nt: TGTGCCAGCTCAGGCCCGGGACTAGGATCCGAGACCCAGTACTTC
d_call: TRBD2
clone_size: -
j_call: TRBJ2-5
v_call: TRBV18

cdr3_aa: CASTPRATNYGYTF
cdr3_nt: TGTGCCAGCACCCCCAGGGCCACTAACTATGGCTACACCTTC
d_call: -
clone_size: -
j_call: TRBJ1-2
v_call: TRBV6-5

cdr3_aa: CASRRDKRYYEQYF
cdr3_nt: TGTGCCAGCAGAAGGGACAAGCGGTACTACGAGCAGTACTTC
d_call: -
clone_size: -
j_call: TRBJ2-7
v_call: TRBV6-5

cdr3_aa: CAWSARETQYF
cdr3_nt: TGTGCCTGGAGTGCCCGAGAGACCCAGTACTTC
d_call: -
clone_size: -
j_call: TRBJ2-5
v_call: TRBV30

cdr3_aa: CASSSKSGRASYEQYF
cdr3_nt: TGTGCCAGCAGCTCGAAGAGCGGGAGGGCCTCCTACGAGCAGTACTTC
d_call: TRBD2
clone_size: -
j_call: TRBJ2-7
v_call: TRBV13

cdr3_aa: CASSHAGGPYNEQFF
cdr3_nt: TGCGCCAGCAGCCACGCGGGGGGGCCTTACAATGAGCAGTTCTTC
d_call: TRBD2
clone_size: -
j_call: TRBJ2-1
v_call: TRBV4-3

cdr3_aa: CATSKGQASKHF
cdr3_nt: TGTGCCACCAGTAAGGGACAGGCCTCAAAGCATTTT
d_call: TRBD1
clone_size: -
j_call: TRBJ1-5
v_call: TRBV24-1